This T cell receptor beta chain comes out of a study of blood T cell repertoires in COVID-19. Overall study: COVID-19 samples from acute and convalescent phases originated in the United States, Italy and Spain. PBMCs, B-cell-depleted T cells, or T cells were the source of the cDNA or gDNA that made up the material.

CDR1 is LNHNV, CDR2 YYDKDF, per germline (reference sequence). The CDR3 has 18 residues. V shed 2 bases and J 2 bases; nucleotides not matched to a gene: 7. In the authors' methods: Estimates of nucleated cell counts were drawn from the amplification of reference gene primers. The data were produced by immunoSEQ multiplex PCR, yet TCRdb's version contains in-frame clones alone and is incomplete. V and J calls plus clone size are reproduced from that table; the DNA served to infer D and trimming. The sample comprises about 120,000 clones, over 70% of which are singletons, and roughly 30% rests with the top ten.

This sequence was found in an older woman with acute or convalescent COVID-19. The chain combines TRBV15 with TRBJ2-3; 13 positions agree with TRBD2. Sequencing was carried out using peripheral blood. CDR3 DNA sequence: TGTGCCACCAGCAGATCCCGAGGGACTAGCGGGATCACAGATACGCAGTATTTT. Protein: CATSRSRGTSGITDTQYF.